Reported below is one T cell receptor beta chain. TCRdb's table, derived via immunoSEQ multiplex PCR, lists solely in-frame clones and lacks some. The table lists approximately 190,000 clones, around 77% of them singletons. This record comes from a study of blood T cell repertoires in COVID-19. In the study overall: Sites across the United States, Italy and Spain contributed samples from acute and convalescent COVID-19. From T cells, B-cell-depleted T cells, or PBMCs came the material, which was cDNA or gDNA.

This CDR3 region has 18 residues. The source material was peripheral blood. The J gene is TRBJ2-3, the V gene TRBV21-1; the listed D gene, TRBD2, was not tested against the DNA. TRBV21-1 is labeled a pseudogene. This TCR was recovered from a man in his fifties or sixties with active or convalescent COVID-19. This chain's CDR3 is CASSKGERAGEGRDTQYF. The CDR3 DNA is TGTGCCAGCAGCAAAGGGGAAAGAGCGGGAGAAGGACGGGATACGCAGTATTTT.